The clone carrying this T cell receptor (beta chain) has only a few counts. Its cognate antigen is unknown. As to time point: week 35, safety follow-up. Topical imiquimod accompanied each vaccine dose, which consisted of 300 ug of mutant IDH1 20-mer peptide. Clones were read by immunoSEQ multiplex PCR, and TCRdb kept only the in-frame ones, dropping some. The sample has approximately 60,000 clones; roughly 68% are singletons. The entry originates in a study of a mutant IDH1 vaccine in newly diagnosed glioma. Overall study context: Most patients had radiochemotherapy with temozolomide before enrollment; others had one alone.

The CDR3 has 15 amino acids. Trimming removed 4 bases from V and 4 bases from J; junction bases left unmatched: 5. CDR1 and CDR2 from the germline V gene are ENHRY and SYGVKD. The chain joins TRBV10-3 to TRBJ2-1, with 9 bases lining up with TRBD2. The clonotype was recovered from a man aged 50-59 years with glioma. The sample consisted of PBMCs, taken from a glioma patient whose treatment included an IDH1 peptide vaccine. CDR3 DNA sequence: TGTGCCATCAGTGCTAGCGGGGATGGGTACAATGAGCAGTTCTTC. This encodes CAISASGDGYNEQFF.